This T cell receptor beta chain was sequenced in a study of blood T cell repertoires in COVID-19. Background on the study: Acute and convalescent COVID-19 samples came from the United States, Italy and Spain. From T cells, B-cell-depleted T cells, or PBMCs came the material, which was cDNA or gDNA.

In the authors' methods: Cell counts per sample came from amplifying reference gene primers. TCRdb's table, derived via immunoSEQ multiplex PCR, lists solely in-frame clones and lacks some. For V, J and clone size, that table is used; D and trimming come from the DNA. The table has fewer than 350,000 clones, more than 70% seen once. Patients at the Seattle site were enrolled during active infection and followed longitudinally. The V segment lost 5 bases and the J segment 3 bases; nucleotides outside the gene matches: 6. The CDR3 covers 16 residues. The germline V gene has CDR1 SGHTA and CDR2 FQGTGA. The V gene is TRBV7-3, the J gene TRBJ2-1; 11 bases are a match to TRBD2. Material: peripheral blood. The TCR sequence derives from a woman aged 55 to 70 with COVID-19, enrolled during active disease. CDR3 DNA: TGTGCCAGCAGCCCGCAACTAGCGGGGGTCTACAATGAGCAGTTCTTC. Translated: CASSPQLAGVYNEQFF.